Presented here are 21 T cell receptor beta chains from one specimen sequenced in a study of blood T cell dynamics during melanoma immunotherapy. Some clones are missing from TCRdb's copy, which holds only in-frame ones; the method was immunoSEQ multiplex PCR. This repertoire shows about 15,000 clones, roughly 83% found once; its top ten account for more than 6.5%. Time point denoted: pre-treatment baseline. Sequencing used blood, obtained from a patient treated with checkpoint blockade. The receptors shown here come from a human donor with melanoma.

This clone came up a few times. The rearrangement joins TRBV7-9 to TRBJ1-1, with unresolved D. The V gene's germline CDR1 is SEHNR and CDR2 FQNEAQ (reference sequence). This CDR3 is built from 14 residues. The germline V and J ends were trimmed by 4 bases and 1 base, with 10 bases remaining between them. This chain's CDR3 is CASSSVRSNTEAFF. The CDR3 DNA is TGTGCCAGCAGCTCGGTCAGGTCGAACACTGAAGCTTTCTTT.

The chain uses TRBV7-9 and TRBJ1-2; unclear D gene. This CDR3 is 14 amino acids long. V was shortened by 1 base and J by 0 bases, with 6 bases between the two germline ends. Germline V CDR1 and CDR2: SEHNR, FQNEAQ (reference sequence). This CDR3 is CASSLGKANYGYTF. The CDR3 DNA sequence: TGTGCCAGCAGCTTAGGGAAAGCTAACTATGGCTACACCTTC. Full variable domain (rest looked up from reference TRBV7-9 and TRBJ1-2): DTGVSQNPRHKITKRGQNVTFRCDPISEHNRLYWYRQTLGQGPEFLTYFQNEAQLEKSRLLSDRFSAERPKGSFSTLEIQRTEQGDSAMYLCASSLGKANYGYTFGSGTRLTVV.

The chain couples TRBV5-1 to TRBJ2-1; TRBD2 agrees at 14 bases. The CDR3 spans 15 residues. CDR1 and CDR2 from the germline V gene are SGHRS and YFSETQ. J lost 9 bases, V lost 4 bases, and 6 bases had no gene match. Written as DNA, the CDR3 is TGCGCCAGCAGCCAGGGACTAGCGGGAGTAGGTGAGCAGTTCTTC. Protein: CASSQGLAGVGEQFF.

CDR3 in amino acids: CATSRDSGNTIYF. In DNA form, the CDR3 reads TGTGCCACCAGCAGAGATTCGGGAAACACCATATATTTT. J is TRBJ1-3 and V is TRBV15; D is unresolved. V lost 0 bases and J lost 4, with 4 bases in between. The CDR3 is 13 amino acids. Looked up from germline, CDR1 is LNHNV and CDR2 is YYDKDF (reference sequence). The full variable domain, its missing parts supplied by reference TRBV15 and TRBJ1-3, is DAMVIQNPRYQVTQFGKPVTLSCSQTLNHNVMYWYQQKSSQAPKLLFHYYDKDFNNEADTPDNFQSRRPNTSFCFLDIRSPGLGDTAMYLCATSRDSGNTIYFGEGSWLTVV.

The chain is built from TRBV5-3 and TRBJ2-1, with D uncertain. TRBV5-3 is known as an ORF, though its function is uncertain. V lost 4 bases and J 6 bases, leaving 14 bases between the germline ends. This CDR3 comprises 14 residues. This CDR3 reads CARSPVFRSNEQFF. The CDR3 coding sequence is TGTGCCAGAAGCCCCGTTTTTAGGTCCAATGAGCAGTTCTTC.

This sequence joins TRBV7-9 and TRBJ2-7; 9 positions match TRBD1. The CDR3 length is 15 residues. Germline assignment: CDR1 SEHNR and CDR2 FQNEAQ (reference sequence). The trim removed 7 bases at V and 3 bases at J, leaving 10 bases unmatched. CDR3 DNA: TGTGCCAGCAACGATAGGGGACAGGGAAACTACGAGCAGTACTTC. This gives the protein CASNDRGQGNYEQYF.

The gene calls are TRBV28 and TRBJ1-5; D perhaps matches TRBD1 (5 bases). Trimming removed 7 bases from V and 6 bases from J, with 19 bases in between. This CDR3 contains 15 residues. Per the germline V gene, CDR1 is MDHEN and CDR2 is SYDVKM. CDR3 nucleotides: TGTGCCAGCATCACCCCTAGGGGTGCGGGTCAGCCCCAGCATTTT. Translating it yields CASITPRGAGQPQHF.

The rearrangement links TRBV5-4 to TRBJ2-1; TRBD1 might be the D (6 bases). Trimming cost V 6 bases and J 4 bases, with 26 bases left between them. Germline CDR1 SGHNT, CDR2 YYREEE (reference sequence). The CDR3 consists of 18 residues. Written as DNA, the CDR3 is TGTGCCAGCACCTTAGGGGCCCAGGGGCCCGCACCGTACAATGAGCAGTTCTTC. Protein sequence: CASTLGAQGPAPYNEQFF.

This clone came up once. The genes are TRBV4-2 and TRBJ1-2; TRBD1 matches 9 bases. CDR1 and CDR2 from the germline V gene are LGHNA and YNFKEQ. The junction had 9 bases not matched to a gene; V was cut back by 11 bases and J by 2 bases. The CDR3 is 14 amino acids. CDR3 amino acids: CAGTPGQGNYGYTF. DNA for the CDR3: TGTGCCGGCACCCCGGGACAGGGCAACTATGGCTACACCTTC.

J is TRBJ2-5 and V is TRBV6-5; possibly TRBD2 for D (5 bases). The CDR3 length is 13 residues. V was cut by 6 bases and J by 4 bases, with 12 bases left in between. In germline, CDR1 is MNHEY, CDR2 SVGAGI. The CDR3 DNA follows: TGTGCCAGCAGCCACTCGGGGTTAGAGACCCAGTACTTC. Translating it yields CASSHSGLETQYF.

V usage is TRBV10-1 and J usage is TRBJ2-5; 7 bases match TRBD1. Germline V lookup: CDR1 WNHNN, CDR2 SYGVQD (reference sequence). CDR3 size: 15 residues. Germline trimming cut 4 bases from V and 1 base from J; bases unmatched to any gene: 6. The CDR3 nucleotides read TGCGCCAGCAGTGGACAGGGAGATTGCCAAGAGACCCAGTACTTC. The encoded protein is CASSGQGDCQETQYF.

CDR3 residues: CASSERVGQPQHF. The CDR3 DNA sequence: TGTGCCAGCAGTGAGAGGGTTGGTCAGCCCCAGCATTTT. V usage is TRBV6-1 and J usage is TRBJ1-5; no reliable D call. This CDR3 has 13 amino acids. Trimming pared 3 bases from V and 6 bases from J, leaving 9 bases between. Germline loops: CDR1 MNHNS, CDR2 SASEGT.

The chain joins TRBV6-6 to TRBJ2-3, with a possible D match to TRBD2 (6 bases). Germline assignment: CDR1 MNHNY and CDR2 SVGAGI (reference sequence). The CDR3 runs to 14 residues. V was shortened by 5 bases and J by 0 bases, with 9 bases between the two germline ends. The CDR3 reads CASSDGTSTDTQYF. The DNA of the CDR3 is TGTGCCAGCAGTGACGGGACTAGCACAGATACGCAGTATTTT.

The chain is built from TRBV7-8 and TRBJ2-1, with 7 bases that match TRBD1. Germline V gives CDR1 SGHVS, CDR2 FQNEAQ. This CDR3 spans 14 amino acids. The ends lost 5 bases at V and 9 bases at J; junction bases unmatched: 10. CDR3 residues: CASSTPDRVIEQFF. In DNA form, the CDR3 reads TGTGCCAGCAGCACGCCCGACAGGGTCATTGAGCAGTTCTTC.

This clone is a singleton in its sample. The rearrangement uses TRBV19 and TRBJ2-1; D remains unclear. The CDR3 length is 14 residues. CDR1 is LNHDA, CDR2 SQIVND, per germline (reference sequence). The V gene lost 3 bases and the J gene lost 3 bases, with 9 bases spanning the gap. This CDR3 reads CASSISPSYNEQFF. CDR3 DNA sequence: TGTGCCAGTAGTATTAGCCCCAGCTACAATGAGCAGTTCTTC.

In regard to this clone: Other DNA sequences within the sample encode an identical CDR3. The chain has TRBV6-6 and TRBJ2-5; D might be TRBD1 or TRBD2, each matching 5 bases. Germline CDR1 and CDR2: MNHNY and SVGAGI (reference sequence). V lost 0 bases to trimming and J lost 1 base, with 9 bases between them. The CDR3 runs 15 residues. This CDR3 reads CASSYSAGSQETQYF. The CDR3 region has the DNA TGTGCCAGCAGTTACTCGGCAGGGAGCCAAGAGACCCAGTACTTC.

This clone was seen a few times. The genes are TRBV5-1 and TRBJ2-5; the D gene is possibly TRBD1 (6 bases). The germline CDR1 and CDR2 sequences are SGHRS and YFSETQ. Trimming shortened V by 4 bases and J by 2 bases, and 18 bases separated the two germline ends. The CDR3 totals 16 residues. CDR3 loop: CASSPFMGARQETQYF. The CDR3 nucleotides are TGCGCCAGCAGCCCCTTCATGGGGGCGCGGCAAGAGACCCAGTACTTC.

The chain employs TRBV28 and TRBJ1-2; 8 bases match TRBD1. Germline V gene sequence: CDR1 MDHEN, CDR2 SYDVKM. The CDR3 contains 15 residues. V trimming: 7 bases; J trimming: 5 bases; junction bases outside the gene matches: 12. Here the CDR3 DNA reads TGTGCCAGCACCTACTGGACAGGGTCGTATTATGGCTACACCTTC. This codes for CASTYWTGSYYGYTF.

The chain uses TRBV6-6 and TRBJ1-1; D remains unclear. This CDR3 spans 14 amino acids. Trimming pared 9 bases from V and 0 bases from J, leaving 14 bases between. Germline lookup yields CDR1 MNHNY and CDR2 SVGAGI (reference sequence). CDR3 residues: CASHADGMNTEAFF. The CDR3 DNA reads TGTGCCAGTCATGCTGACGGGATGAACACTGAAGCTTTCTTT.

The rearrangement joins TRBV7-9 to TRBJ1-2; D unresolved. Looked up from germline, CDR1 is SEHNR and CDR2 is FQNEAQ (reference sequence). Between the trimmed V and J ends, which lost 3 bases and 7 bases, there was a span of 12 bases. The CDR3 has 13 residues. In DNA form, the CDR3 reads TGTGCCAGCAGCTTTTTGGGTTTTGCTGGCTACACCTTC. It codes for CASSFLGFAGYTF.

The gene calls are TRBV6-5 and TRBJ2-1; perhaps TRBD2 as D (6 bases). This CDR3 contains 14 residues. Germline loops: CDR1 MNHEY, CDR2 SVGAGI. V lost 6 bases and J lost 0, with 9 bases in between. The CDR3 bases are TGTGCCAGCAGGCTGACTAGCTCCTACAATGAGCAGTTCTTC. Its protein is CASRLTSSYNEQFF.